The entry below gives a single T cell receptor (beta chain) sequence along with its context. Naive CD8 cells lacked CD45RO, underwent positive selection for CCR7 and left out terminally differentiated effector memory CD45RA+ cells. Participating donors were healthy, HIV-negative adults free of recent acute infections or vaccinations. This sample stems from a study of shared clonotypes between healthy human individuals. Method: immunoSEQ multiplex PCR; TCRdb's copy keeps in-frame clones and lacks some. The sample includes roughly 850,000 clones, 96% of them seen just once. The TCR sequence derives from a man aged 25 to 40 in good health. The source material was naive CD8+ T cells sorted from blood.

The CDR3 coding sequence is TGTGCCAGCAGCCAAACGGGACAGGGACACATCGTAAACTATGGCTACACCTTC. This gives the protein CASSQTGQGHIVNYGYTF. The rearrangement joins TRBV14 to TRBJ1-2; 9 bases match TRBD1. Germline V lookup: CDR1 SGHDN, CDR2 FVKESK. The J segment lost 2 bases and the V segment lost 2 bases, leaving 12 bases of the junction unmatched. This CDR3 region has 18 residues.